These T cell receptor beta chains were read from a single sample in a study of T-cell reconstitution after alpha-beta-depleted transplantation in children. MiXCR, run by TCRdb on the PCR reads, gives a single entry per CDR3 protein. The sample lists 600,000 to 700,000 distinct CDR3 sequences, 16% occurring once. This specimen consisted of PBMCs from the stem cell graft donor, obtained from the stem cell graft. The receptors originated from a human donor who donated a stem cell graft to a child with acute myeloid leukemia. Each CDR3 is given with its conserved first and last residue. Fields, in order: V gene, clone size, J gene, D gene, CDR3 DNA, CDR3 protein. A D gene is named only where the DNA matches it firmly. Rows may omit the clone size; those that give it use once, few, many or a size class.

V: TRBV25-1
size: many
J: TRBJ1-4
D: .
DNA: TGTGCCAGCAGTGAGAGAGGGCGGAATGAAAAACTGTTTTTT
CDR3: CASSERGRNEKLFF

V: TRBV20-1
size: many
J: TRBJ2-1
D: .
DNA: TGCAGTGCTGAGGGGACTGGATACAATGAGCAGTTCTTC
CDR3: CSAEGTGYNEQFF

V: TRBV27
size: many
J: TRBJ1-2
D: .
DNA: TGTGCCAGCAGTCTAAGACTAGACTATGGCTACACCTTC
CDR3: CASSLRLDYGYTF

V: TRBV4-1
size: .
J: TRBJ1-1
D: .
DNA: TGCGCCAGCAGCCAAGATCAGGGCAGGATTGGCACTGAAGCTTTCTTT
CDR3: CASSQDQGRIGTEAFF

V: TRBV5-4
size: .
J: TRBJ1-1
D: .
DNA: TGTGCCAGCAGCTTGGCAAGCTGGGAATTCAACACTGAAGCTTTCTTT
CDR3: CASSLASWEFNTEAFF

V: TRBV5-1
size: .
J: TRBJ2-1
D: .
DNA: TGCGCCAGCAGCTCACAGGGCATTGAGCAGTTCTTC
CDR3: CASSSQGIEQFF

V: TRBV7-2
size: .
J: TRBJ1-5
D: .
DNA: TGTGCCAGCAGCGCTTTGGGAGGGGTCGGCAATCAGCCCCAGCATTTT
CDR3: CASSALGGVGNQPQHF

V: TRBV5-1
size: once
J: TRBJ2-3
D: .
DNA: TGCGCCAGCATCCGAACAAACACAGATACGCAGTATTTT
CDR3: CASIRTNTDTQYF

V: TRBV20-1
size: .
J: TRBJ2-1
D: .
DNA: TGCAGTGCTAGAGAAACAGATTACAATGAGCAGTTCTTC
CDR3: CSARETDYNEQFF

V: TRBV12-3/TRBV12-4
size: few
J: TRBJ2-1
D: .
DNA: TGTGCCAGCAGTCCCGGACCCCCACTGGACAATGAGCAGTTCTTC
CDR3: CASSPGPPLDNEQFF

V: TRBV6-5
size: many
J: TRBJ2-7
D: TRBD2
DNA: TGTGCCAGCAGTTCCGGGACTAGTTACTACCGGGAGCAGTACTTC
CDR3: CASSSGTSYYREQYF

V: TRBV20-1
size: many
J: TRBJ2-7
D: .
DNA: TGCAGTGCTCCTATCCGGGACCGAGGCTACGAGCAGTACTTC
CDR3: CSAPIRDRGYEQYF

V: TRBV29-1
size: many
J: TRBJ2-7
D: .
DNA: TGCAGCGTTATGCCGGGACTCCCCTCCTACGAGCAGTACTTC
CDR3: CSVMPGLPSYEQYF

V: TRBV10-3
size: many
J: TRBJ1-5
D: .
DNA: TGTGCCATCAGCCCTAGTGGGGATAGCAATCAGCCCCAGCATTTT
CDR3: CAISPSGDSNQPQHF

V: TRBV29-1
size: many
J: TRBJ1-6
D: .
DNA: TGCAGCGTTGAGTTGTGCTCACCCCTCCACTTT
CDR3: CSVELCSPLHF

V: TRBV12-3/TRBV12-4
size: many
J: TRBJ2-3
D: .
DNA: TGTGCCAGCAAGATGGGCCGTACCACAGATACGCAGTATTTT
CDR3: CASKMGRTTDTQYF

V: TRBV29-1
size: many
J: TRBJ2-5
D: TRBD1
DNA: TGCAGCGTGGATGACAGGGGCCAAGAGACCCAGTACTTC
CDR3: CSVDDRGQETQYF

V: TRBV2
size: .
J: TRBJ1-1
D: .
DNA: TGTGCCAGCAGTGATGGGTGGGCTGAAGCTTTCTTT
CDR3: CASSDGWAEAFF

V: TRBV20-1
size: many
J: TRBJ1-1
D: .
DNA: TGCAGTGCTAGGCGGCTGGGGGCAAACACTGAAGCTTTCTTT
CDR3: CSARRLGANTEAFF

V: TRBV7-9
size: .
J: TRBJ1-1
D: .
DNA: TGTGCCAGCAGCTATTCTCCAGGATCGGGAACTGAAGCTTTCTTT
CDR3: CASSYSPGSGTEAFF

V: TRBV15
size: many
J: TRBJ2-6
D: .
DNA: TGTGCCACCAGCAGTACCTACGCCTCCGGGGCCAACGTCCTGACTTTC
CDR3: CATSSTYASGANVLTF

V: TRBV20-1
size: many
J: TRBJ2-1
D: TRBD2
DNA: TGCAGTGCTTCCGGGACTAGCGGGGGGGCAGAGGAGCAGTTCTTC
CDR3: CSASGTSGGAEEQFF

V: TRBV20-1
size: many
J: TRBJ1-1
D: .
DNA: TGCAGTGCTATCCACAGGGAGGGCACTGAAGCTTTCTTT
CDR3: CSAIHREGTEAFF

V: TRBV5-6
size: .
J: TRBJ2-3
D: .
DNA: TGTGCCAGCAGCCCATGGGGGACCCGCACCCCAGATACGCAGTATTTT
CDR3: CASSPWGTRTPDTQYF

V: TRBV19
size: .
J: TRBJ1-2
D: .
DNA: TGTGCCAGTAGTATAGGTTGGCAGGAGGCCTATGGCTACACCTTC
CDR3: CASSIGWQEAYGYTF

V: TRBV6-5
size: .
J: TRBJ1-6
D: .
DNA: TGTGCCAGCAGACCGGGACAAAGGGATTCACCCCTCCACTTT
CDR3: CASRPGQRDSPLHF

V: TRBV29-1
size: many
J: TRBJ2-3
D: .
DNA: TGCAGCGTTGAAAGCGGACTACTACAGAGCACAGATACGCAGTATTTT
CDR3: CSVESGLLQSTDTQYF

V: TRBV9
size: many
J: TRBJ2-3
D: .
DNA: TGTGCCAGCAGCGACAGGGAAACCACAGATACGCAGTATTTT
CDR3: CASSDRETTDTQYF

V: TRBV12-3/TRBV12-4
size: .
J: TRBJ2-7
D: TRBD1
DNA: TGTGCCAGCAGTTTAGGGGTGAGGGACAGCTACGAGCAGTACTTC
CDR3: CASSLGVRDSYEQYF

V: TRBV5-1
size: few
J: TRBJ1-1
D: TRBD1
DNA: TGCGCCAGCAGCTTGGCCGGGACAGGGAGGGGCACTGAAGCTTTCTTT
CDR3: CASSLAGTGRGTEAFF

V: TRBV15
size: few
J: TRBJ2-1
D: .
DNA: TGTGCCACCAGCAGAGACGCGGGGAACACCTACAATGAGCAGTTCTTC
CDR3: CATSRDAGNTYNEQFF

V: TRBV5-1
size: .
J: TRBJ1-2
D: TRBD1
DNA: TGCGCCAGCAGCTCGACGGGGACAGCCTATGGCTACACCTTC
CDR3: CASSSTGTAYGYTF

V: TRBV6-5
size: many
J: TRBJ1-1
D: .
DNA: TGTGCCAGCAGTTACTCGGGGAAGGGGCCAGGCACTGAAGCTTTCTTT
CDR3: CASSYSGKGPGTEAFF

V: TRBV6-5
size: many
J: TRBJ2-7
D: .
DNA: TGTGCCAGCAGTCTACGACAGTTTCCGAATCTGGCCGGCGAGCAGTACTTC
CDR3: CASSLRQFPNLAGEQYF

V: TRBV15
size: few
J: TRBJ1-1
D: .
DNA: TGTGCCACCAGCAGAGTTGACATTAGACCCACTGAAGCTTTCTTT
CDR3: CATSRVDIRPTEAFF

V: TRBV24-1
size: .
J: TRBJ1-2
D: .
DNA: TGTGCCACTAACGACGGGGATGGTGGCTACACCTTC
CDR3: CATNDGDGGYTF

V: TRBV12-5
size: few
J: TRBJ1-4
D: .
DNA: TGTGCTAGTGGTTTGGACGGCGAGCAACCTGGAAAACTGTTTTTT
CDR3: CASGLDGEQPGKLFF

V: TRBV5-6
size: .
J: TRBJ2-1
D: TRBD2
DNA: TGTGCCAGCAGCTTGTACCTAGCGGGGGGCCTCTCCTACAATGAGCAGTTCTTC
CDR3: CASSLYLAGGLSYNEQFF

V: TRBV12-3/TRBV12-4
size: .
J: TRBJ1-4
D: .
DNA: TGTGCCAGCACCCCGACAGGAAACAATGAAAAACTGTTTTTT
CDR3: CASTPTGNNEKLFF

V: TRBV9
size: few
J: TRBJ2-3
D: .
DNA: TGTGCCAGCAGCGGGGCTCTACACACAGATACGCAGTATTTT
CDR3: CASSGALHTDTQYF

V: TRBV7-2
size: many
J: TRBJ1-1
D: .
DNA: TGTGCCAGCAGCTTAGGACCTATGAACACTGAAGCTTTCTTT
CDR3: CASSLGPMNTEAFF

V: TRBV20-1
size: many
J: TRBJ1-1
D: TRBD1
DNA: TGCAGTGCAGCCGACCCAAAAGGGGGCCCTAACACTGAAGCTTTCTTT
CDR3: CSAADPKGGPNTEAFF

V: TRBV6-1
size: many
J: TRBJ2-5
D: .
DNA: TGTGCCAGCAGTGATGGCGCGGGGGCCGGAGAGACCCAGTACTTC
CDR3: CASSDGAGAGETQYF

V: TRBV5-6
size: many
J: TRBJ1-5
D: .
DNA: TGTGCCAGCAGCTTGAGAGCGGGCAATCAGCCCCAGCATTTT
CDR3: CASSLRAGNQPQHF

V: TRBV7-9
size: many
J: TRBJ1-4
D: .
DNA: TGTGCCAGCAGCCCCCCCTCACTGTCTGAAAAACTGTTTTTT
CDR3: CASSPPSLSEKLFF

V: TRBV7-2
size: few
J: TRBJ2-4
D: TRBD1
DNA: TGTGCCAGCAGCCCCACCGGGACAGGTCGAAACATTCAGTACTTC
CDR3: CASSPTGTGRNIQYF

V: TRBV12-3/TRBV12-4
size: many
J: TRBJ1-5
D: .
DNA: TGTGCCAGCAGTTTCTCAGGAGCCCATCAGCCCCAGCATTTT
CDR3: CASSFSGAHQPQHF

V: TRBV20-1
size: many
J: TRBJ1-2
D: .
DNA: TGCAGTGCTCGGCAAGGTTCGCGGGTATATGGCTACACCTTC
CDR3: CSARQGSRVYGYTF

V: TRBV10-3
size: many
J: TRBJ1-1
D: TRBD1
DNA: TGTGCCATCAGGGGACAGGGGGGGACTGAAGCTTTCTTT
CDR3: CAIRGQGGTEAFF

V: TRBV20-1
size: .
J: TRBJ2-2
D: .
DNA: TGCAGTGCTAGAAGGGGGAGCGGGGAGCTGTTTTTT
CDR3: CSARRGSGELFF

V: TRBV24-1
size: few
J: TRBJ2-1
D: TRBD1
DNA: TGTGCCTCAGGGACAGGGACGAATGAGCAGTTCTTC
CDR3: CASGTGTNEQFF

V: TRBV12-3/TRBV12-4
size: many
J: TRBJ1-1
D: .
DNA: TGTGCCAGCAGCACAAAGAACACTGAAGCTTTCTTT
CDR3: CASSTKNTEAFF

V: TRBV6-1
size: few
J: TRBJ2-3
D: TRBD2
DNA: TGTGCCAGCAGCCTCCGCCGGAGACTAGCTGACCTTACGCAGTATTTT
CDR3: CASSLRRRLADLTQYF

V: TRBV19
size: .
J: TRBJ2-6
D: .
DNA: TGTGCCAGTAGCCCCCAAGGGGCCTCGATCTCTGGGGCCAACGTCCTGACTTTC
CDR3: CASSPQGASISGANVLTF

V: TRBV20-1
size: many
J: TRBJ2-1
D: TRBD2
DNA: TGCAGTGCCGGGGGGGCCGATGAGCAGTTCTTC
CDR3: CSAGGADEQFF

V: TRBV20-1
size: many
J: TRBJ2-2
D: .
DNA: TGCAGTGCTAGAGATAGGGACATTACGAACACCGGGGAGCTGTTTTTT
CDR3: CSARDRDITNTGELFF

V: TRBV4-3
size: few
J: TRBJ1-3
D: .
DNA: TGCGCCAGCAGCCAAGATCGTGGCAGGGGCTCTGGAAACACCATATATTTT
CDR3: CASSQDRGRGSGNTIYF